This T cell receptor (beta chain) was recovered during a study of cytomegalovirus exposure and HLA in healthy donors. The germline gives CDR1 SEHNR, CDR2 FQNEAQ (reference sequence). This CDR3 spans 14 amino acids. Trimming took off 5 bases at V and 2 bases at J, with 7 bases between the two ends. Generated by immunoSEQ multiplex PCR, the TCRdb table keeps only in-frame clones and is missing some. The table includes 150,000 to 200,000 clones, 80% to 90% detected once. About this clone: Its antigen is still unknown.

Findings and caveats of the study: The tendency of first-cohort TCR clusters to co-occur in the 120 or so validation repertoires emerged from a later analysis. Most TCR sequences were uncommon, yet certain public TCRs appeared in many donors. The listing of 150 to 200 TCR beta chains classed them as cytomegalovirus-associated.

V usage is TRBV7-9 and J usage is TRBJ2-6; TRBD2 might be the D (5 bases). This clonotype was obtained from a woman aged 18-30 years in good health and CMV-seronegative. Input material: PBMCs. Here the CDR3 reads CASSQLAGANVLTF. The CDR3 coding sequence is TGTGCCAGCAGCCAACTAGCTGGGGCCAACGTCCTGACTTTC.